A single sample gave rise to the 6 T cell receptor beta chains below, sequenced in a study of control samples from healthy donors and cancer patients. Sequencing used immunoSEQ multiplex PCR; TCRdb keeps in-frame clones, though not all of them. The data show 390,000 or so clones, around 90% seen once. Specimen: PBMCs. These receptors were collected from a middle-aged man with head and neck cancer.

This rearrangement joins TRBV27 to TRBJ2-1, with 9 bases lining up with TRBD2. The trim removed 7 bases at V and 1 base at J, leaving 2 bases unmatched. The CDR3 has 14 residues. Per germline, CDR1 MNHEY and CDR2 SMNVEV (reference sequence). As DNA, the CDR3 is TGTGCCAGCACCCTAGCGGGGTCCTACAATGAGCAGTTCTTC. The encoded protein is CASTLAGSYNEQFF.

J is TRBJ1-2 and V is TRBV6-2 or TRBV6-3, with D tentatively TRBD1 (6 bases). Germline lookup yields CDR1 MNHEY and CDR2 SVGEGT. V dropped 1 base and J dropped 2 bases, with 8 bases sitting between them. The CDR3 is 14 amino acids. This CDR3 reads CASSYWTANYGYTF. The CDR3 nucleotides are TGTGCCAGCAGTTACTGGACAGCAAACTATGGCTACACCTTC.

V usage is TRBV9 and J usage is TRBJ1-3; unclear D gene. CDR3 length equals 15 residues. The V and J ends lost 0 bases and 0 bases respectively, with 7 bases between them. The germline V gene encodes CDR1 SGDLS and CDR2 YYNGEE. CDR3: CASSVGVSSGNTIYF. CDR3 nucleotide sequence: TGTGCCAGCAGCGTAGGCGTTAGCTCTGGAAACACCATATATTTT.

The chain joins TRBV5-1 to TRBJ2-6; the D gene is possibly TRBD2 (8 bases). CDR1 is SGHRS, CDR2 YFSETQ, per germline. V gave up 6 bases and J gave up 1 base, with 17 bases separating them. This CDR3 contains 17 residues. The CDR3 DNA reads as TGCGCCAGCACTATGACAGGGACTAGTTCTGGGGCCAACGTCCTGACTTTC. Its protein is CASTMTGTSSGANVLTF.

V is TRBV6-6 and J is TRBJ2-4, with D perhaps assigned TRBD1 or TRBD2 (5 bases each). Germline values: CDR1 MNHNY, CDR2 SVGAGI (reference sequence). This CDR3 has 15 amino acids. V was pared by 7 bases and J by 4 bases, with 17 bases between. CDR3 nucleotide sequence: TGTGCCAGCACCATACTCCCGGGACCTAAAAACATTCAGTACTTC. It translates to CASTILPGPKNIQYF.

The chain joins TRBV5-4 to TRBJ2-3; a possible D gene is TRBD1 (6 bases). The CDR3 is 17 residues long. Trimming cost V 4 bases and J 3 bases, with 21 bases left between them. Germline values: CDR1 SGHNT, CDR2 YYREEE (reference sequence). The CDR3 DNA reads TGTGCCAGCAGCCCCCAAACAGGGAGTGGGGGTACAGATACGCAGTATTTT. Protein product: CASSPQTGSGGTDTQYF.